These 18 T cell receptor beta chains came from one sample sequenced in a study of T cells in Graves' hyperthyroidism and ophthalmopathy. The CDR3 regions of TCR beta were amplified from RNA transcripts. Primed by the HTBI set, a first-round RT-PCR was run on the TCR CDR3. MiXCR, applied by TCRdb to the multiplex PCR reads, yields one record per CDR3 protein. The sample holds about 620,000 distinct CDR3 sequences, around 16% seen once. Sequenced material: blood. The receptors shown here come from a woman younger than 45 with Graves' hyperthyroidism.

This clonotype appeared many times. The chain links TRBV18 to TRBJ1-1; 8 bases match TRBD1. This CDR3 is 15 amino acids long. The J segment lost 1 base and the V segment lost 3 bases, leaving 4 bases of the junction unmatched. In germline, CDR1 is KGHSH, CDR2 LQKENI. As DNA, the CDR3 is TGTGCCAGCTCACCCTGGACAGGGACGAACACTGAAGCTTTCTTT. This codes for CASSPWTGTNTEAFF.

Here the CDR3 reads CASSLRSGKVTGELFF. In nucleotides, the CDR3 is TGCGCCAGCAGCTTGCGGTCTGGGAAGGTGACCGGGGAGCTGTTTTTT. The V call is TRBV5-1, the J call TRBJ2-2; unclear D gene. The CDR3 spans 16 residues. Looked up from germline, CDR1 is SGHRS and CDR2 is YFSETQ. The V and J ends lost 1 base and 5 bases respectively, with 15 bases between them.

Only a few counts were recorded for this clonotype. The V gene is TRBV25-1, the J gene TRBJ2-2; 8 bases are a match to TRBD1. Losses at the gene ends were 3 bases for V and 1 base for J; bases not matched to a gene: 4. The CDR3 has 16 residues. From germline, CDR1 is MGHDK and CDR2 SYGVNS. This CDR3 is CASSDPGTGNTGELFF. DNA for the CDR3: TGTGCCAGCAGTGATCCCGGGACAGGGAACACCGGGGAGCTGTTTTTT.

The genes are TRBV11-3 and TRBJ2-7; possibly TRBD1 for D (5 bases). The CDR3 runs to 13 residues. V dropped 1 base and J dropped 6 bases, with 10 bases sitting between them. The germline gives CDR1 SGHNT, CDR2 YENEEA. The CDR3 nucleotides read TGTGCCAGCAGCTTAGGCAGGGTCGGCGAGCAGTACTTC. Its protein is CASSLGRVGEQYF.

This chain connects TRBV5-1 to TRBJ1-2, with 9 bases identical to TRBD1. Germline V gives CDR1 SGHRS, CDR2 YFSETQ. V gave up 4 bases and J gave up 8 bases; unmatched junction bases: 6. The CDR3 sequence is 13 residues long. Here the CDR3 reads CASSRTGDGGYTF. CDR3 nucleotide sequence: TGCGCCAGCAGCCGGACAGGGGATGGAGGCTACACCTTC.

This clonotype was counted ten times or more. This chain uses TRBV7-9 with TRBJ1-1; tentative D call: TRBD1 (5 bases). Germline V CDR1 and CDR2: SEHNR, FQNEAQ (reference sequence). The V end was cut by 1 base, the J end by 0 bases, with 12 bases between. This CDR3 is 16 amino acids long. CDR3 sequence: CASSLERGPLNTEAFF. CDR3 nucleotides: TGTGCCAGCAGCTTAGAGCGGGGACCCTTGAACACTGAAGCTTTCTTT.

At least ten counts were recorded for this clonotype. The CDR3 protein is CASRRGRTADTQYF. As DNA, the CDR3 is TGTGCCAGCCGGCGCGGGAGGACTGCAGATACGCAGTATTTT. The chain is built from TRBV11-2 and TRBJ2-3, with TRBD2 identical over 8 bases. The CDR3 length is 14 residues. J was trimmed by 4 bases and V by 8 bases; bases with no gene match: 8. In germline, CDR1 is SGHAT, CDR2 FQNNGV.

This clonotype occurred many times. The chain joins TRBV18 to TRBJ2-7; tentatively, D is TRBD2 (7 bases). Between the trimmed V and J ends, which lost 6 bases and 6 bases, there was a span of 18 bases. Germline-derived CDR1 and CDR2 are KGHSH and LQKENI. The CDR3 contains 14 residues. In DNA form, the CDR3 reads TGTGCCAGCTCTTCCCTCACCGGGGGGCGCGAGCAGTACTTC. This encodes CASSSLTGGREQYF.

This clonotype was seen a few times. The rearrangement links TRBV9 to TRBJ2-7; 8 bases are a match to TRBD2. There are 16 residues in the CDR3. V gave up 0 bases and J gave up 3 bases; unmatched junction bases: 8. CDR1 is SGDLS and CDR2 is YYNGEE in the germline V gene. The chain's CDR3 is CASSVEGAGAVYEQYF. The CDR3 DNA reads as TGTGCCAGCAGCGTAGAAGGAGCGGGAGCGGTCTACGAGCAGTACTTC.

This chain joins TRBV4-1 and TRBJ2-7, with D unresolved. CDR1 MGHRA and CDR2 YSYEKL come from the germline V gene. The V end lost 4 bases, the J end lost 1 base, and 11 bases lay between the germline ends. The CDR3 spans 14 residues. The DNA of the CDR3 is TGCGCCAGCAGCCCTGAGAAGGGATCCTACGAGCAGTACTTC. Residues: CASSPEKGSYEQYF.

This clonotype was counted a few times. The genes are TRBV5-1 and TRBJ1-1; D may be TRBD1 (5 bases). V gave up 1 base and J gave up 3 bases, with 7 bases separating them. CDR3 size: 13 residues. Germline-derived CDR1 and CDR2 are SGHRS and YFSETQ. CDR3 protein: CASSLLGHTEAFF. The DNA for the CDR3 is TGCGCCAGCAGCTTGCTGGGGCACACTGAAGCTTTCTTT.

The J gene is TRBJ2-7, the V gene TRBV28; unclear D gene. V lost 3 bases to trimming and J lost 3 bases, with 9 bases between them. This CDR3 has 13 residues. Germline values: CDR1 MDHEN, CDR2 SYDVKM. CDR3 amino acids: CASSFDADYEQYF. For the CDR3, the DNA is TGTGCCAGCAGTTTTGACGCGGACTACGAGCAGTACTTC.

The V call is TRBV7-9, the J call TRBJ2-7; 7 nucleotides line up with TRBD1. CDR1 and CDR2 (germline): SEHNR, FQNEAQ (reference sequence). This CDR3 comprises 20 residues. Trimming at V came to 4 bases and at J to 0 bases, leaving 21 bases not matched to a gene. The CDR3 DNA reads as TGTGCCAGCAGCTCTTCGACAGGGTGGAAGGCCAAACTCAGCTCCTACGAGCAGTACTTC. Translated: CASSSSTGWKAKLSSYEQYF.

The chain combines TRBV7-9 with TRBJ1-4; maybe TRBD1 (5 bases). The CDR3 extends over 16 amino acids. CDR1 is SEHNR and CDR2 is FQNEAQ in the germline V gene (reference sequence). V lost 5 bases and J lost 7, with 20 bases in between. The CDR3 DNA reads as TGTGCCAGCAGCCCCGATCGCAGCAGGGTAGCTGAAAAACTGTTTTTT. Protein product: CASSPDRSRVAEKLFF.

This chain links TRBV5-1 with TRBJ2-2; 8 bases agree with TRBD2. CDR1 is SGHRS, CDR2 YFSETQ, per germline. The CDR3 is 16 amino acids. After removal of 2 bases from V and 0 bases from J, the junction contained 3 bases not matched to a gene. DNA for the CDR3: TGCGCCAGCAGCTTACTAGCGGCTGCGAACACCGGGGAGCTGTTTTTT. Its translation is CASSLLAAANTGELFF.

This clonotype has at least ten counts. The chain recombines TRBV5-5 with TRBJ2-3; D perhaps matches TRBD2 (6 bases). The V gene lost 1 base and the J gene lost 6 bases, with 12 bases spanning the gap. This CDR3 is 14 amino acids long. Germline assignment: CDR1 SGHKS and CDR2 YYEKEE (reference sequence). The CDR3 spells CASSLTAGSDTQYF. CDR3 DNA: TGTGCCAGCAGCTTGACCGCGGGGTCGGATACGCAGTATTTT. Full variable domain (outside the CDR3, taken from reference TRBV5-5 and TRBJ2-3): DAGVTQSPTHLIKTRGQQVTLRCSPISGHKSVSWYQQVLGQGPQFIFQYYEKEERGRGNFPDRFSARQFPNYSSELNVNALLLGDSALYLCASSLTAGSDTQYFGPGTRLTVL.

This clonotype was detected only a few times. A read error may be the cause here, since a much bigger clone is one base away. The chain uses TRBV28 and TRBJ2-7; D might be TRBD1 (6 bases). Germline V CDR1 and CDR2: MDHEN, SYDVKM. V gave up 3 bases and J gave up 3 bases, with 18 bases separating them. The CDR3 spans 16 residues. The CDR3 coding sequence is TGTGCCAGCAGTTTTTCCGGTTGGGGGCGCGGCTACGAGCAGTACTTC. Amino acids: CASSFSGWGRGYEQYF.

In regard to this clonotype: A clone one base away is much larger, so this may be a read error. The chain combines TRBV2 with TRBJ2-7; TRBD2 matches at 11 bases. The DNA matches TRBJ2-1 better at its end, which makes the J call doubtful. The V gene's germline CDR1 is SNHLY and CDR2 FYNNEI. There are 17 residues in the CDR3. This chain's CDR3 is CASSSVPLAGGPYEQFF. The CDR3 DNA reads as TGTGCCAGCAGCTCCGTCCCTTTAGCGGGAGGGCCCTACGAGCAGTTCTTC.